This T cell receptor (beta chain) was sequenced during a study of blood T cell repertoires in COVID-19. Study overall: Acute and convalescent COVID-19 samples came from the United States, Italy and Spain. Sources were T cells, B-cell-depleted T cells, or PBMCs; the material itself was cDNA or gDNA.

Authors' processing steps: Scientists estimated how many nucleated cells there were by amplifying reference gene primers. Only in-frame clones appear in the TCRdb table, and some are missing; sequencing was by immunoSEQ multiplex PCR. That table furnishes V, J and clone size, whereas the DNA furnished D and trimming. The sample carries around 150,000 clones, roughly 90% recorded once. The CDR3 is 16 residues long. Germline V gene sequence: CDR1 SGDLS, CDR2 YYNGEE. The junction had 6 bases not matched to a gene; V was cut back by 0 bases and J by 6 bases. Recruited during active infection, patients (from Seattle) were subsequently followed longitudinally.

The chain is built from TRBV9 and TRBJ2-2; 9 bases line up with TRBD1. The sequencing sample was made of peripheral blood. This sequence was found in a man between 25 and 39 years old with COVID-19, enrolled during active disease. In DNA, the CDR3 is TGTGCCAGCAGCGTAGTTGGGACAGGGTTGGCCGGGGAGCTGTTTTTT. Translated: CASSVVGTGLAGELFF.